Shown below are 23 T cell receptor beta chains from a single sample sequenced in a study of shared clonotypes between healthy human individuals. Using immunoSEQ multiplex PCR, the repertoire was profiled, and TCRdb retains in-frame clones only, with some absent. The sample has about 2.1 million clones; over 85% are singletons. The naive CD8 fraction comprised CD45RO-negative cells positively selected for CCR7 and excluded terminally differentiated effector memory CD45RA+ cells. Sequencing was performed on naive CD8+ T cells from PBMCs. The source of these receptors is a man aged 18 to 30 in good health. Some clones in this sample may be carry-over from other donors' samples.

This sequence joins TRBV7-9 and TRBJ1-1, with no clear D. Germline-derived CDR1 and CDR2 are SEHNR and FQNEAQ (reference sequence). V lost 5 bases to trimming and J lost 4 bases, with 14 bases between them. CDR3 length: 14 residues. DNA for the CDR3: TGTGCCAGCAGCCCCCTATTGGGGTCCACTGAAGCTTTCTTT. Translated: CASSPLLGSTEAFF.

The V call is TRBV7-3, the J call TRBJ2-7; D may be TRBD2 (5 bases). The CDR3 is 16 residues long. CDR1 SGHTA and CDR2 FQGTGA come from the germline V gene. Trimming took off 6 bases at V and 3 bases at J, with 21 bases between the two ends. The CDR3 sequence: CASRTIPRQPGYEQYF. CDR3 nucleotide sequence: TGTGCCAGCAGGACTATCCCTCGCCAGCCGGGCTACGAGCAGTACTTC.

The V and J genes are TRBV27 and TRBJ2-5, with TRBD2 matching 7 bases. The CDR3 totals 13 residues. After removal of 3 bases from V and 5 bases from J, the junction contained 3 bases not matched to a gene. Germline CDR1 reads MNHEY; CDR2 reads SMNVEV (reference sequence). The CDR3 loop reads CASSFLAEETQYF. The DNA of the CDR3 is TGTGCCAGCAGTTTTCTAGCGGAGGAGACCCAGTACTTC.

CDR3 residues: CASSQGGGRGYNEQFF. The CDR3 nucleotides read TGCGCCAGCAGCCAAGGAGGCGGGAGGGGATACAATGAGCAGTTCTTC. The chain carries TRBV4-3 and TRBJ2-1, with 9 bases fitting TRBD2. The CDR3 length is 16 residues. From germline, CDR1 is LGHNA and CDR2 YSLEER. The trim removed 1 base at V and 4 bases at J, leaving 5 bases unmatched.

The rearrangement joins TRBV4-3 to TRBJ2-1; 10 bases match TRBD2. The junction had 8 bases not matched to a gene; V was cut back by 4 bases and J by 5 bases. Germline loops: CDR1 LGHNA, CDR2 YSLEER. CDR3 size: 16 residues. The CDR3 loop is CASSPEVLAGDNEQFF. Here the CDR3 DNA reads TGCGCCAGCAGCCCAGAGGTCCTAGCGGGAGACAATGAGCAGTTCTTC.

Concerning this clone: The identical CDR3 is also encoded by other nucleotide sequences in the sample. This sequence joins TRBV7-9 and TRBJ2-1; D unclear. Between the trimmed V and J ends, which lost 5 bases and 4 bases, there was a span of 9 bases. The length of the CDR3 is 13 residues. Germline lookup yields CDR1 SEHNR and CDR2 FQNEAQ (reference sequence). CDR3 sequence reads: CASSPPGYNEQFF. CDR3 DNA sequence: TGTGCCAGCAGCCCCCCAGGATACAATGAGCAGTTCTTC.

The rearrangement joins TRBV28 to TRBJ1-1; D not certain. The CDR3 extends over 15 amino acids. With 4 bases removed from V and 1 base from J, the gap between germline ends came to 13 bases. Germline CDR1 is MDHEN and CDR2 is SYDVKM. CDR3 protein: CASSSRAVGNTEAFF. The CDR3 DNA is TGTGCCAGCAGTTCGAGGGCAGTGGGGAACACTGAAGCTTTCTTT.

The DNA of the CDR3 is TGTGCCAGCAGTTCCCGCGGGGCAGGATGGACCCATGGCTACACCTTC. Translated, it gives CASSSRGAGWTHGYTF. The V gene is TRBV27, the J gene TRBJ1-2; D might be TRBD1 (5 bases). The V end was cut by 4 bases, the J end by 6 bases, with 21 bases between. The CDR3 spans 16 residues. CDR1 is MNHEY, CDR2 SMNVEV, per germline (reference sequence).

This clone has only one observation. V and J are TRBV4-1 and TRBJ1-3; TRBD1 might be the D (5 bases). From germline, CDR1 is MGHRA and CDR2 YSYEKL. This CDR3 is 16 amino acids long. V was shortened by 3 bases and J by 0 bases, with 12 bases between the two germline ends. CDR3 nucleotide sequence: TGCGCCAGCAGCCAGACGGGGGAGGGCTCTGGAAACACCATATATTTT. It translates to CASSQTGEGSGNTIYF.

The CDR3 DNA is TGCGCCAGCAGCTTGCTAGGGACTAATGAAAAACTGTTTTTT. Translation gives CASSLLGTNEKLFF. The chain employs TRBV5-1 and TRBJ1-4; D unresolved. V lost 1 base and J lost 2, with 6 bases in between. Looked up from germline, CDR1 is SGHRS and CDR2 is YFSETQ. The CDR3 spans 14 residues.

This chain uses TRBV7-2 with TRBJ2-1; 10 bases align to TRBD2. Germline values: CDR1 SGHTA, CDR2 FQGNSA. V dropped 0 bases and J dropped 5; count of bases not matched to a gene: 4. This CDR3 has 16 residues. The CDR3 nucleotides read TGTGCCAGCAGCTTAGCGGGGACTAGCGCCCACAATGAGCAGTTCTTC. Translation gives CASSLAGTSAHNEQFF.

The chain combines TRBV28 with TRBJ2-7; 8 bases align to TRBD2. Germline CDR1 and CDR2: MDHEN and SYDVKM. J lost 3 bases, V lost 6 bases, and 7 bases had no gene match. The CDR3 runs 14 residues. The CDR3 DNA reads TGTGCCAGCAGGCCAGCGGGGGACTTCTACGAGCAGTACTTC. This codes for CASRPAGDFYEQYF. Variable domain in full (rest from reference TRBV28 and TRBJ2-7): DVKVTQSSRYLVKRTGEKVFLECVQDMDHENMFWYRQDPGLGLRLIYFSYDVKMKEKGDIPEGYSVSREKKERFSLILESASTNQTSMYLCASRPAGDFYEQYFGPGTRLTVT.

The gene calls are TRBV7-2 and TRBJ1-1; no reliable D call. Germline V lookup: CDR1 SGHTA, CDR2 FQGNSA. V gave up 1 base and J gave up 3 bases, with 18 bases separating them. The CDR3 extends over 17 amino acids. CDR3 amino acids: CASSLERAHAGDTEAFF. The CDR3 DNA reads as TGTGCCAGCAGCTTAGAAAGGGCCCACGCTGGGGACACTGAAGCTTTCTTT.

The chain has TRBV5-1 and TRBJ1-1; no clear D gene. The CDR3 is 12 residues long. V dropped 5 bases and J dropped 0 bases, with 5 bases sitting between them. Per the germline V gene, CDR1 is SGHRS and CDR2 is YFSETQ. CDR3 coding DNA: TGCGCCAGCAGGGCAGTGAACACTGAAGCTTTCTTT. Its translation: CASRAVNTEAFF.

As concerns this clone: The sample has other DNA sequences that encode this CDR3 too. The V gene is TRBV14, the J gene TRBJ2-1, with D hard to call. Germline CDR1 is SGHDN and CDR2 is FVKESK. Trimming left V 1 base short and J 4 bases short, with 5 bases between. The CDR3 has 13 amino acids. CDR3 in amino acids: CASSQGGYNEQFF. CDR3 bases: TGTGCCAGCAGCCAAGGGGGTTACAATGAGCAGTTCTTC.

V and J are TRBV19 and TRBJ1-3, with 11 bases identical to TRBD1. Germline V gene data show CDR1 as LNHDA and CDR2 as SQIVND (reference sequence). This CDR3 has 16 residues. Losses at the gene ends were 5 bases for V and 4 bases for J; bases not matched to a gene: 7. CDR3 DNA sequence: TGTGCCAGTAGTCCGCGGACAGGGGGCGCGGGAAACACCATATATTTT. Its translation is CASSPRTGGAGNTIYF. Supplemented by reference TRBV19 and TRBJ1-3, the full variable domain reads DGGITQSPKYLFRKEGQNVTLSCEQNLNHDAMYWYRQDPGQGLRLIYYSQIVNDFQKGDIAEGYSVSREKKESFPLTVTSAQKNPTAFYLCASSPRTGGAGNTIYFGEGSWLTVV.

CDR3 bases: TGTGCCAGCTCGGAACTCTCTGGGGCCAACGTCCTGACTTTC. It encodes CASSELSGANVLTF. This chain links TRBV18 with TRBJ2-6; D ambiguous. Trimming pared 6 bases from V and 0 bases from J, leaving 6 bases between. This CDR3 region has 14 residues. In germline, CDR1 is KGHSH, CDR2 LQKENI. The full variable domain, completed using reference TRBV18 and TRBJ2-6, is NAGVMQNPRHLVRRRGQEARLRCSPMKGHSHVYWYRQLPEEGLKFMVYLQKENIIDESGMPKERFSAEFPKEGPSILRIQQVVRGDSAAYFCASSELSGANVLTFGAGSRLTVL.

Concerning this clone itself: This CDR3 is also generated by other DNA sequences in the sample. The DNA of the CDR3 is TGTGCCAGCAGTTACTCGGGTAGTTCCTACAATGAGCAGTTCTTC. Translated: CASSYSGSSYNEQFF. The chain employs TRBV6-5 and TRBJ2-1; D unresolved. This CDR3 is 15 amino acids long. V was pared by 0 bases and J by 1 base, with 7 bases between. Looked up from germline, CDR1 is MNHEY and CDR2 is SVGAGI.

As to this clone: The same CDR3 arises from other DNA sequences in this sample as well. The rearrangement links TRBV28 to TRBJ1-1; perhaps TRBD1 as D (5 bases). Trimming pared 7 bases from V and 8 bases from J, leaving 11 bases between. The CDR3 extends over 11 amino acids. Germline loops: CDR1 MDHEN, CDR2 SYDVKM. The CDR3 protein is CASTTGGEAFF. CDR3 DNA: TGTGCCAGCACTACCGGGGGGGAAGCTTTCTTT.

This chain uses TRBV14 with TRBJ2-5; D not resolved. The germline V gene encodes CDR1 SGHDN and CDR2 FVKESK. This CDR3 is built from 13 residues. Trimming left V 7 bases short and J 5 bases short, with 14 bases between. Written as DNA, the CDR3 is TGTGCCAGCAAGCCGCGAGGAGCCGAGACCCAGTACTTC. Translating it yields CASKPRGAETQYF.

The V call is TRBV9, the J call TRBJ2-3, with 9 bases identical to TRBD2. The V gene's germline CDR1 is SGDLS and CDR2 YYNGEE. V lost 7 bases to trimming and J lost 1 base; unmatched junction nucleotides: 7. The CDR3 is made up of 15 amino acids. This CDR3 reads CASHAVAGGTDTQYF. The CDR3 DNA reads TGTGCCAGCCACGCAGTAGCGGGAGGCACAGATACGCAGTATTTT.

This chain joins TRBV4-2 and TRBJ2-1; tentatively, D is TRBD1 or TRBD2 (6 bases each). Trimming left V 5 bases short and J 3 bases short, with 17 bases between. This CDR3 contains 16 residues. CDR1 and CDR2 from the germline V gene are LGHNA and YNFKEQ. CDR3 bases: TGTGCCAGCAGCGAGCGTGGGGGGCGTCTCTACAATGAGCAGTTCTTC. Translation gives CASSERGGRLYNEQFF.

This chain joins TRBV11-1 and TRBJ2-1; 7 positions agree with TRBD2. This CDR3 is 15 amino acids long. V was pared by 4 bases and J by 3 bases, with 6 bases of the junction left unmatched. Germline V lookup: CDR1 SGHAT, CDR2 FQDESV (reference sequence). The CDR3 reads CASSSEAGDYNEQFF. CDR3 nucleotide sequence: TGTGCCAGCAGCTCCGAGGCGGGAGACTACAATGAGCAGTTCTTC. The full variable domain, in which reference TRBV11-1 and TRBJ2-1 provide the parts outside the CDR3, is EAEVAQSPRYKITEKSQAVAFWCDPISGHATLYWYRQILGQGPELLVQFQDESVVDDSQLPKDRFSAERLKGVDSTLKIQPAELGDSAMYLCASSSEAGDYNEQFFGPGTRLTVL.